This TCR beta chain was found in a study of T cell responses to AZD1222 COVID-19 vaccine (dated by TCRdb to the early 2020s). In terms of the full investigation: AZD1222 recipients given second doses at about 4 weeks or at about 12 weeks were pooled, since spike-specific TCR depth and breadth were not found to differ between the two schedules. Enrollment into the trials was organized by age into subgroups of 18-55, 56-69 and 70-plus years, and those subgroups contained around 150, 28 and 57 TCR-sequenced participants, respectively. TCR sequencing covered fewer than 250 trial participants: 200 to 220 given two doses of AZD1222 and about 26 given two doses of MenACWY control vaccine. Results the study describes overall, beyond this receptor: The 56-69-year group was small, and its depth increase did not reach significance, likely because of low power. Conclusions about previously exposed vaccinees are limited, since just six or seven AZD1222 recipients were seropositive for SARS-CoV-2 at baseline. The vaccine-associated CD4 TCRs covered the entire spike protein, and the dominant responses fell in regions 160-218 and 743-854. Reportedly, close to half of the unique spike-specific TCRs recognized epitopes lying outside the regions that are mutated in the B.1.351 and B.1.1.7 variants. Most participants were white British and females outnumbered males, and the authors suggested that clonal diversity may have been underestimated. After two AZD1222 doses, spike-specific TCR breadth and depth were significantly higher than at day 0 and than in MenACWY recipients. Because no day 14 peak-response samples were available, the repertoires could be characterized only after the peak T cell response.

The CDR3 regions of human TCRbeta chains were analyzed by immunosequencing. Regarding the original processing steps: Repertoire TCRs were checked for matches against a reference library of SARS-CoV-2-specific TCRs that had been generated using the MIRA antigen-specificity platform. Breadth was defined as the fraction of unique TCRs that were SARS-CoV-2-associated. Depth was defined as the fraction of total T cells that were SARS-CoV-2-associated. Using the MIRA data, every spike-specific TCR was mapped to the spike region that the TCR reacted to and assigned to either a CD4 or a CD8 class. Log10-transformed breadth and depth values were compared by one-way ANOVA with Sidak's multiple comparisons tests. TCRdb obtained this table from immuneACCESS and retained in-frame rearrangements with V and J assigned. These tables miss some clones; where compared with another copy, unresolved V genes account for less than half of the shortfall, and the remainder is unexplained. Clone size and V and J calls were adopted from that table, with D and trimming inferred from the DNA. The sample data list about 120,000 clones, and approximately 90% of these were observed just once. The ten biggest clones cover 11% to 15% of the sample.

Taken from the germline V gene (reference sequence), the CDR1 and CDR2 loops are MNHEY and SMNVEV. V ends up 6 bases short and J 0 bases short, with an unmatched junction base count of 6. From the cysteine up to the phenylalanine, the CDR3 has a length of 15 residues. Just the 45-base CDR3 DNA is kept, in frame starting at base 1. In the paper's terms, the time point label means: baseline before first vaccination. The vaccinee samples were drawn from two UK trials, COV001 and COV002, one of which was a single-blind randomized controlled phase 2/3 trial testing AZD1222 (ChAdOx1 nCoV-19) in healthy adults. Trial participant PBMC samples were collected at day 0 and day 28 after the second dose for TCRbeta chain sequencing. To note about this clone: It has no known antigen specificity. Base qualities were left out, and no much larger clone turns up one base away.

This receptor was identified in an adult in good health. The V gene is TRBV27 and the J gene is TRBJ2-7; 9 bases in between match TRBD1. The source material was peripheral blood, sampled on day 0 of AZD1222 vaccination. The encoded CDR3 is CASRGQGGGSYEQYF. The DNA reads TGTGCCAGCAGGGGACAGGGAGGAGGCTCCTACGAGCAGTACTTC.